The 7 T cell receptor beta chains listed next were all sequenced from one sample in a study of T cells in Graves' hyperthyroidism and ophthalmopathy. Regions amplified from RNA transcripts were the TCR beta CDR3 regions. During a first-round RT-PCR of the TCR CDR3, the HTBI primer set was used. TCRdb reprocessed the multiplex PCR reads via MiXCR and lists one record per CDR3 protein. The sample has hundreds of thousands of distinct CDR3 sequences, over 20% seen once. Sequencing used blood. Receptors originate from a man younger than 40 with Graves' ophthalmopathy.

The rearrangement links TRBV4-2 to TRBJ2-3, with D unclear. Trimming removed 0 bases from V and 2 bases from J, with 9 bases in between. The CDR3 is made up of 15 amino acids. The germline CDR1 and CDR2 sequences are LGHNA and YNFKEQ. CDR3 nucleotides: TGTGCCAGCAGCCAAGATCTGTTGGACACAGATACGCAGTATTTT. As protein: CASSQDLLDTDTQYF.

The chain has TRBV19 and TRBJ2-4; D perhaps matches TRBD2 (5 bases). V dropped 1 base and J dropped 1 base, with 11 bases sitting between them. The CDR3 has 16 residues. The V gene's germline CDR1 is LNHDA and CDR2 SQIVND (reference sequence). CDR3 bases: TGTGCCAGTAGTATAGGTAATCCGGGGGCCAAAAACATTCAGTACTTC. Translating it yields CASSIGNPGAKNIQYF.

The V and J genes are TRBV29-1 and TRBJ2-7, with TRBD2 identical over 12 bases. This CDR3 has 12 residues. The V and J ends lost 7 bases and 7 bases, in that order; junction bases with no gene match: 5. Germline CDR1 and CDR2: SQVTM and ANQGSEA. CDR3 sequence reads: CSAAGLAGEQYF. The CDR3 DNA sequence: TGCAGCGCAGCTGGACTAGCGGGGGAGCAGTACTTC.

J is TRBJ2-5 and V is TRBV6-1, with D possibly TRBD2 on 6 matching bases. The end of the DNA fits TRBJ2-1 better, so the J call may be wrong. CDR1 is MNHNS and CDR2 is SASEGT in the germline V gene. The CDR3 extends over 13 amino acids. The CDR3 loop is CASNLSSGETQFF. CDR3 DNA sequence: TGTGCCAGCAACCTTTCTTCGGGAGAGACCCAGTTCTTC.

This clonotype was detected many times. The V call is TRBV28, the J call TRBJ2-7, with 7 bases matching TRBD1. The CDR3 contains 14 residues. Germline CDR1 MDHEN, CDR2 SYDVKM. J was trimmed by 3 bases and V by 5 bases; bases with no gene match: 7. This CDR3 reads CASSPPGQYYEQYF. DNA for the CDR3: TGTGCCAGCAGTCCACCGGGACAGTACTACGAGCAGTACTTC.

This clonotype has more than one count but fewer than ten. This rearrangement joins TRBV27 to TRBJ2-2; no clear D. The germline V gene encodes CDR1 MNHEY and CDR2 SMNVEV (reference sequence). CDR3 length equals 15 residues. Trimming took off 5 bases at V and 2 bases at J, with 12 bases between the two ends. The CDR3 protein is CASSPWAYNTGELFF. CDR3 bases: TGTGCCAGCAGTCCTTGGGCCTACAACACCGGGGAGCTGTTTTTT.

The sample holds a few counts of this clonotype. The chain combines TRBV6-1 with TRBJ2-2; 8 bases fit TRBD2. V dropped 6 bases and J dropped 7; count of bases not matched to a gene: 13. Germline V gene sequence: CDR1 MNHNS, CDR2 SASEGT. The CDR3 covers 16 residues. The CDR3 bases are TGTGCCAGCAGAACTAGCGGCACTGAAAAAAACGGGGAGCTGTTTTTT. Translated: CASRTSGTEKNGELFF.